Within the sample, the clone carrying this TCR beta chain is medium-sized (0.01 to 0.1%). CDR3 size: 16 residues. Germline V gene sequence: CDR1 SGHAT, CDR2 FQNNGV. Trimming pared 5 bases from V and 6 bases from J, leaving 20 bases between. Amplified regions were TCR beta CDR3 sequences from RNA transcripts. A first-round RT-PCR of the TCR CDR3 used the HTBI primer set. TCRdb re-called the multiplex PCR reads with MiXCR, one entry per CDR3 protein. The table includes hundreds of thousands of distinct CDR3 sequences, about 20% detected once. This entry comes from a study of T cells in Graves' hyperthyroidism and ophthalmopathy.

This TCR was recovered from a young man with Graves' ophthalmopathy. Input material: blood. J is TRBJ2-1 and V is TRBV11-2; unclear D gene. The CDR3 reads CASSPRRTSQINEQFF. For the CDR3, the DNA is TGTGCCAGCAGCCCCAGGAGAACCTCTCAGATCAATGAGCAGTTCTTC.